This T cell receptor (beta chain) was profiled in a study of cytomegalovirus exposure and HLA in healthy donors listed by TCRdb under 2017. About the full investigation: An earlier analysis of roughly 500 of the donors reported roughly 270 Gb of sequence data and roughly 110 million unique TCR beta sequences from 150 million to 200 million T cells. An early release that covered approximately 600 HLA-typed donors contained approximately 300 gigabases of sequencing data and tens of millions of unique TCR sequences. Of the roughly 420 genotyped donors, less than 85% were placed in the genetic ancestry cluster associated with self-reported Caucasian donors. The study aimed to test whether cataloging public T cell receptors could reveal signatures of past pathogen exposure. The T cell repertoires of 550 to 850 subjects were profiled by immunosequencing and related to cytomegalovirus serostatus. In addition to the first cohort of roughly 670 subjects, a separate validation cohort of approximately 110 different subjects was used. The study combined high-throughput TCR immunosequencing, statistical association of individual TCRs with disease status, and machine learning to predict cytomegalovirus infection status. In a later analysis, previously published TCR beta repertoires from 666 donors were re-analyzed and high-resolution HLA genotyping was added so that TCR occurrence patterns could be studied. The later analysis used no new phenotypic data to find candidate immune exposures, relying instead on TCR beta sequences and their occurrence across donors. An earlier analysis of 500 to 650 of the donors applied high-throughput TCR beta sequencing to assess whether each TCR beta V gene segment acted as functional or pseudogenic. Donor age, sex, ethnicity and CMV serostatus were compiled alongside the repertoire data. Genome-wide SNP genotypes for about 55% of the roughly 670 donors were used in a later genetic analysis, which treated that subset as a discovery cohort. All discovery cohort repertoires had been generated on a single sequencing platform. Both class I and class II loci were covered by HLA typing, at four-digit resolution. The number of donors typed differed by locus, with roughly 629-640 for A, B, C, DRB1 and DQB1, more than 500 for DQA1, over 600 for DPA1, and around 460 for DPB1. Because of strong linkage in the cohort, roughly 5 DR-DQ haplotypes were treated as single units for association and clustering. Among 300 to 500 genotyped donors of the cohort, an average of approximately 220,000 unique TCR beta nucleotide sequences was sequenced per donor, of which 15% to 20% were non-productive. Study-wide conclusions, independent of this receptor: A further reported finding was that TCR beta sequences accurately predicted the HLA-A and HLA-B alleles for most subjects in the first cohort. Roughly 15 rarely observed V segments, including chromosome 9 orphons, were excluded from the earlier analysis of almost 600 of the donors because counts were too low. In a later analysis, TCR association rates were found to vary across HLA loci, with the most associated TCRs seen for DRB1 alleles and the fewest for HLA-C alleles. A later analysis found that HLA-associated TCR beta chains were more clonally expanded and had lower generation probabilities than equally common non-associated chains. A later analysis found that most CMV-associated TCR beta chains appeared HLA-restricted, with HLA associations seemingly driven largely by CMV exposure. Roughly uniform sequencing depth across donors was assumed in presence/absence analyses, although this assumption may not hold. Some IMGT-functional V segments, including TRBV6-2 and TRBV6-3, could not be told apart with the 87-base-pair reads, so those segments were excluded. Broadly in line with IMGT annotations, most TCR beta V segments showed up in productive rearrangements about 90% or about 30% of the time in an earlier analysis of 587 of the donors. According to a later genetic analysis, donors in an Asian-associated ancestry cluster had fewer N-insertions in productive TCRs than the roughly 700-donor mean. In both the original and validation cohorts, the classifier was reported to diagnose cytomegalovirus status with high specificity and sensitivity. When HLA alleles, especially DR and DQ, strongly co-occurred, attributing TCR associations to individual alleles was difficult. A total of fewer than 200 TCR beta chains were listed by the study as associated with cytomegalovirus. At a false discovery rate of 0.05, a later analysis linked fewer than 20,000 TCR beta sequences to specific HLA alleles. The authors suggested that the approach could potentially be extended to other disease states and immunological phenotypes. Correlated functional status among segregating V segments might be attributable to linkage disequilibrium, but an unknown experimental factor could not be ruled out. The sequencing pipeline was judged likely to have produced a cluster of highly shared sequence variants as a technical artifact. A few of the identified cytomegalovirus-associated TCR beta chains were confirmed in vitro to be specific for cytomegalovirus antigens. According to a later analysis, parvovirus B19, influenza, CMV and Epstein-Barr virus appeared linked to several top co-occurrence clusters. The only immune exposure information available for the cohort was CMV serostatus. An association between a missense DCLRE1C variant and V-gene and J-gene trimming of TCR beta chains was found in a later genetic analysis and replicated in an independent cohort. HLA typing was unavailable for some donors at each locus, so association tests used only the typed subset. Across donors, most TCR sequences were observed very rarely, whereas some public TCRs were present in many individuals. In this cohort, only TCR beta chains were sequenced, and detectable features were limited by the absence of alpha or paired-chain data.

The germline V gene specifies SGHAT as CDR1 and FQNNGV as CDR2. The CDR3 measures 16 amino acids from cysteine to phenylalanine. The kept DNA is CDR3 alone, 48 bases in frame from the first base. V has 5 bases trimmed and J has 4 bases trimmed; junction bases matching no gene number 10. The library was generated by the immunoSEQ multiplex PCR assay. A mixture of 60 forward primers for TCR Vbeta segments and 13 reverse primers for TCR Jbeta segments was used in the multiplex PCR. The CDR3 region of rearranged TCR beta genes was amplified from genomic DNA by a multiplex PCR assay. The Illumina HiSeq System was used to sequence the amplified TCR beta libraries as 87-base-pair reads. The authors' analysis ran thus. A later analysis counted approximately 84 million unique TCR beta chains across the 600 to 850 repertoires, and around 9.9 million of these chains were shared by at least two donors. Raw reads were error-corrected and collapsed into unique sequences with a nearest-neighbor algorithm that merged closely related sequences to remove PCR and sequencing errors. V, D and J gene segments were assigned by aligning CDR3 sequences to IMGT reference sequences. Each retained sequence needed at least a six-nucleotide match to both a V gene segment and a J gene segment. A rearrangement was called productive if the CDR3 had no stop codons and remained in frame with V and J, and every other rearrangement was called non-productive. Following IMGT convention, CDR3 was defined as the stretch from the second conserved V-encoded cysteine up to the conserved J-encoded phenylalanine. Sequences without an unambiguous match to a single V gene segment were excluded from the earlier analysis of over 500 of the donors. An earlier analysis of under 750 of the donors called V segments functional above 56.7% productive rearrangements and segregating when the between-donor standard deviation exceeded 5%. To diagnose cytomegalovirus status from the catalog of TCR beta chain sequences, a statistical classification framework was built. In a later analysis, TCR nucleotide sequences were compared against IMGT/GENE-DB human TR gene sequences so that V and J genes could be assigned. The TCRdist pipeline was used in a later analysis to assign CDR3 sequences and most-parsimonious VDJ recombination scenarios. In a later analysis, every TCR beta chain was defined by the combination of its CDR3 amino acid sequence and its V-gene family, and reads without a unique V-gene family were dropped. In a later analysis, approximately 640 highly shared, low-generation-probability nucleotide sequences were removed to address suspected cross-contamination and a sequencing artifact. In a later analysis, a clonal expansion index was calculated for each public chain from normalized within-repertoire ranks of inferred template counts. In a later analysis, generation probabilities were computed with a VDJ recombination model fitted to out-of-frame rearrangements, and the resulting probabilities were checked against IGoR. Hypergeometric tests were used in a later analysis to score TCR-TCR, TCR-HLA and TCR-CMV co-occurrence, with a repertoire-size bias correction applied to the TCR pairs. A later analysis estimated false discovery rates by permuting HLA or CMV assignments 20 times. In a later analysis, co-occurring TCRs were grouped using DBSCAN, and TCRdist sequence similarity was added for clustering within HLA-allele-positive subsets. Co-occurrence clustering excluded repertoires with fewer than 30,000 or more than 120,000 public chains, plus five with anomalous nucleotide sharing. As stored in TCRdb, this immuneACCESS dataset retains in-frame rearrangements with V and J assigned. A fraction of the clones does not appear; measured against another copy, unresolved V genes explain less than half of the discrepancy, and the remainder lacks a known reason. D and trimming were read from the DNA, whereas the V and J calls and clone size are those reported in that table. In all, the sample holds 150,000 or so clones, and more than 7.5% of those were seen once. The top ten clonotypes cover approximately 1.7% of the sample.

The cohort comprised some 730 healthy bone marrow donors. Cohort members were all nominally healthy when sampled, although unrecorded immune exposures were likely present. The donor was CMV seronegative and was included in the group of over 300 seronegative cohort members. Each donor provided a peripheral blood sample, and peripheral blood mononuclear cells were used for TCR beta sequencing. The Qiagen DNeasy Blood Extraction Kit was used to extract genomic DNA from the blood cell samples. The count of this clone is one. No antigen is known for it. One base away there is no much larger clone; base qualities are not given.

Material: PBMCs. The V gene is TRBV11-2 and the J gene is TRBJ2-3; 9 junctional bases match TRBD2. The source of this sequence is a man between 45 and 60 years old in good health and CMV-seronegative. Here the CDR3 is given as CASSLGSGGGADTQYF. The DNA is TGTGCCAGCAGCCTAGGCAGCGGCGGGGGGGCAGATACGCAGTATTTT.